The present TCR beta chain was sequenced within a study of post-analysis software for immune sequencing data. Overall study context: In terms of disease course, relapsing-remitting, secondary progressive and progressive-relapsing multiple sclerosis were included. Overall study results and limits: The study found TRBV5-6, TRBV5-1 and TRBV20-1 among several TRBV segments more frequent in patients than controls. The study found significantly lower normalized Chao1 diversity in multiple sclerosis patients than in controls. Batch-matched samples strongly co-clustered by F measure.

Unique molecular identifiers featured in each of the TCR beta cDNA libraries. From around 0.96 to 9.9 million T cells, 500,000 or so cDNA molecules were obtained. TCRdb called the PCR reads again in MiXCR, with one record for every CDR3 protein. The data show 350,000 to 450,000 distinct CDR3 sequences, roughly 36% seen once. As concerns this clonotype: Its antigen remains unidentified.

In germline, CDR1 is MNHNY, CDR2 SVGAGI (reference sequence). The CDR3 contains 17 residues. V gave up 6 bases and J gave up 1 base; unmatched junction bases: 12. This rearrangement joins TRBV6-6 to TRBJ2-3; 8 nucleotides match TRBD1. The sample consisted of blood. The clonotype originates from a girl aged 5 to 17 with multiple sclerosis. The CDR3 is CASRHTSTGDGTDTQYF. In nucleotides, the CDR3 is TGTGCCAGCAGGCATACCTCGACAGGGGACGGCACAGATACGCAGTATTTT.